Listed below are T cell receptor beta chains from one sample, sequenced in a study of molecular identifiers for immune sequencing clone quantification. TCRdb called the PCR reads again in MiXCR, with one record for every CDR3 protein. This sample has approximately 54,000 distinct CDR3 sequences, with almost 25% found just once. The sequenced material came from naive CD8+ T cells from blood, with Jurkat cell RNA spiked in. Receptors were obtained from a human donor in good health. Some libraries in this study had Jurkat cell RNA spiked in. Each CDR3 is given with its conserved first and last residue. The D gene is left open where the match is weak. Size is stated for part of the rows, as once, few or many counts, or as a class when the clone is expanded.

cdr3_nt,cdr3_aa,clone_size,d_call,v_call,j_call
TGCGCCAGCAGCCAAGATTTCTCGTTCGAAGCTTTCTTT,CASSQDFSFEAFF,many,.,TRBV4-3,TRBJ1-1
TGTGCCTGGAGTGTGGCTCCGCTCGATGAGCAGTTCTTC,CAWSVAPLDEQFF,few,.,TRBV30,TRBJ2-1
TGTGCCAGCAGCACTTCCTACGAGCAGTACTTC,CASSTSYEQYF,medium-sized,.,TRBV28,TRBJ2-7
TGTGCCAGCAGCTTAGTTCCGGGGGGATACAATGAGCAGTTCTTC,CASSLVPGGYNEQFF,many,TRBD2,TRBV7-2,TRBJ2-1
TGTGCCAGCAGTGATAACCGGAACCCCGGAATTCAGCAGTACTTC,CASSDNRNPGIQQYF,.,.,TRBV7-9,TRBJ2-7
TGTGCCAGCAGCTTATCTCGTGGGGCAGGCTCTAATGAAAAACTGTTTTTT,CASSLSRGAGSNEKLFF,many,.,TRBV7-9,TRBJ1-4
TGTGCCAGCAGCTTAGTCATTCGGGACCTCTCAGAGACCCAGTACTTC,CASSLVIRDLSETQYF,many,.,TRBV7-6,TRBJ2-5
TGTGCCAGCAGACCTTCTCCCTCAGCCAGCACAGATACGCAGTATTTT,CASRPSPSASTDTQYF,many,.,TRBV7-9,TRBJ2-3
TGCGCCAGCAGCTTGGCATTACAGGGGGCTAGCACTGAAGCTTTCTTT,CASSLALQGASTEAFF,many,TRBD1,TRBV5-1,TRBJ1-1
TGTGCCAGCAGTTTCTCCAGCTCCTACGAGCAGTACTTC,CASSFSSSYEQYF,many,.,TRBV27,TRBJ2-7
TGTGCCATCCGGGACCTCCATGGGCAGTACTTC,CAIRDLHGQYF,many,.,TRBV2,TRBJ2-7
TGTGCCAGCAGCATAAACAGGGAGGTGAACACTGAAGCTTTCTTT,CASSINREVNTEAFF,many,.,TRBV5-4,TRBJ1-1
TGTGCCTGGAGTGTACTGGGCGCCAGCTACGAGCAGTACTTC,CAWSVLGASYEQYF,few,.,TRBV30,TRBJ2-7
TGTGCCAGCAGCTCGTGGACAGAGACAGATACGCAGTATTTT,CASSSWTETDTQYF,medium-sized,.,TRBV7-9,TRBJ2-3
TGTGCCTGGACGAAGACAGGGCTCACCTACGAGCAGTACTTC,CAWTKTGLTYEQYF,few,TRBD1,TRBV30,TRBJ2-7
TGCGCCAGCAGCCAAGAAAACAGGGCTCAAGAGACCCAGTACTTC,CASSQENRAQETQYF,many,.,TRBV4-1,TRBJ2-5
TGCAGTGCTGCTCCTTTTAATAGGGGGCTAACCTACGAGCAGTACTTC,CSAAPFNRGLTYEQYF,many,TRBD1,TRBV20-1,TRBJ2-7
TGCACCAGCAGCCAAGCTGTGAAGGGGCAAAAGGCTGGGGCCAACGTCCTGACTTTC,CTSSQAVKGQKAGANVLTF,many,.,TRBV1,TRBJ2-6
TGTGCCAGCAGCTCCCTCGACAGAGACACCGGGGAGCTGTTTTTT,CASSSLDRDTGELFF,many,.,TRBV7-9,TRBJ2-2
TGTGCTAGCAGCTTGATCAGTGGATTCAATGAGCAGTACTTC,CASSLISGFNEQYF,.,.,TRBV7-2,TRBJ2-7
TGTGCCGGCAGCCAACATAGGAGCAATCCGCCCCAGCATTTT,CAGSQHRSNPPQHF,.,.,TRBV3-1,TRBJ1-5
TGTGCCAGCAGTTACTTAGGGTACACCGGGGAGCTGTTTTTT,CASSYLGYTGELFF,many,.,TRBV6-2/TRBV6-3,TRBJ2-2
TGTGCCAGCAGTGACTCGAACACTGAAGCTTTCTTT,CASSDSNTEAFF,few,.,TRBV25-1,TRBJ1-1
TGTGCCAGCAGCGCAGGACAGAGTACCTACGAGCAGTACTTC,CASSAGQSTYEQYF,many,.,TRBV3-1,TRBJ2-7
TGTGCCAGCAGGCGCGGGGGAAGCACAGATACGCAGTATTTT,CASRRGGSTDTQYF,many,TRBD2,TRBV7-8,TRBJ2-3
TGCGCCAGCAGGCGTGAAGTCGCAGATACGCAGTATTTT,CASRREVADTQYF,many,.,TRBV5-1,TRBJ2-3
TGTGCCAGCAGTGGGTTTTCGGGAGGGCGGGGTACAGATACGCAGTATTTT,CASSGFSGGRGTDTQYF,many,TRBD2,TRBV6-5,TRBJ2-3
TGCGCCAGCAGCCAAGATTTGGTCGGGGACGAGCAGTACTTC,CASSQDLVGDEQYF,.,.,TRBV4-3,TRBJ2-7
TGTGCCAGTAGTATGTCCTTGGGTAACGAGCAGTACTTC,CASSMSLGNEQYF,many,.,TRBV19,TRBJ2-7
TGTGCCAGCAGTTACGAGGGTCGCACAGATACGCAGTATTTT,CASSYEGRTDTQYF,many,.,TRBV6-2/TRBV6-3,TRBJ2-3
TGTGCCAGCAGTTACTCGATGGGACTAGCAACGCTTGATGGAGATACGCAGTATTTT,CASSYSMGLATLDGDTQYF,few,TRBD2,TRBV6-5,TRBJ2-3
TGTGCCAGCAGTACATCAGGGGCGCCGGCTAATGAGCAGTTCTTC,CASSTSGAPANEQFF,few,.,TRBV27,TRBJ2-1
TGTGCCAGCAGTTCAGGAAACACCATATATTTT,CASSSGNTIYF,.,.,TRBV27,TRBJ1-3
TGTGCCTGGACCTGGACTAGCGGGAGAGCAGATACGCAGTATTTT,CAWTWTSGRADTQYF,.,TRBD2,TRBV30,TRBJ2-3
TGTGCCAGCAGAACACCACGAGGGGACAGGGCATTGCAGTTCTTC,CASRTPRGDRALQFF,many,TRBD1,TRBV28,TRBJ2-1
TGTGCCAGCAGCCAACGGGGGATCAATTCCGAGCAGTACTTC,CASSQRGINSEQYF,many,.,TRBV6-5,TRBJ2-7
TGTGCCAGCAGTTACCCGGATGAGCAGTTCTTC,CASSYPDEQFF,many,.,TRBV6-2/TRBV6-3,TRBJ2-1
TGTGCCAGCAGTTTTCCCCGCGGCGGAGAGGGGACCCAGTACTTC,CASSFPRGGEGTQYF,.,.,TRBV12-3/TRBV12-4,TRBJ2-5
TGTGCCAGCAGTTGGGACCCATACGAGCAGTACTTC,CASSWDPYEQYF,many,.,TRBV6-2/TRBV6-3,TRBJ2-7
TGTGCCAGCAGCGGGACGGGACTAGCGGGGGAACTTAGCACAGATACGCAGTATTTT,CASSGTGLAGELSTDTQYF,many,TRBD2,TRBV7-8,TRBJ2-3
TGTGCCAGCAGCCAATTGACTACGAACACCGGGGAGCTGTTTTTT,CASSQLTTNTGELFF,many,.,TRBV3-1,TRBJ2-2
TGTGCCAGCAGCTCGTCGGGAGTCTACACAGATACGCAGTATTTT,CASSSSGVYTDTQYF,many,.,TRBV7-3,TRBJ2-3
TGTGCCAGCAGTTTAGTGGGCGTGAACACCGGGGAGCTGTTTTTT,CASSLVGVNTGELFF,many,.,TRBV6-2/TRBV6-3,TRBJ2-2
TGTGCCAGCAGTTATTCTCAGGGGAATCAGCCCCAGCATTTT,CASSYSQGNQPQHF,many,.,TRBV6-6,TRBJ1-5
TGTGCCATCTCGGAGGGGGTTCAGGCAGAGACCCAGTACTTC,CAISEGVQAETQYF,.,.,TRBV6-5,TRBJ2-5
TGCGCCAGCAGCCAAGATTGGGCGGAAGTGGGGCTAATGGGAGAGACCCAGTACTTC,CASSQDWAEVGLMGETQYF,.,.,TRBV4-3,TRBJ2-5
TGTGCCCGCAGCCAGGCAGGGGGCTCCGCGCCGTCCTTC,CARSQAGGSAPSF,once,TRBD1,TRBV3-1,TRBJ2-7
TGCGCCAGCAGTCAATCGTCCACAACTAATGAAAAACTGTTTTTT,CASSQSSTTNEKLFF,many,.,TRBV23-1,TRBJ1-4
TGTGCCAGCAGTGAGACAGGCTACGAGCAGTACTTC,CASSETGYEQYF,many,.,TRBV25-1,TRBJ2-7
TGCAGCGTTGAAGGGGGTCCGCCCCACGGGACCCAGTACTTC,CSVEGGPPHGTQYF,many,.,TRBV29-1,TRBJ2-5
TGTGCCAGTAGTCTCGGAGGGGGGGCCCACGAGCAGTACTTC,CASSLGGGAHEQYF,.,.,TRBV19,TRBJ2-7
TGTGCCAGCAGCAAAGAGGGCCTCCTAGCGAGCGCCTTGGATGAGCAGTTCTTC,CASSKEGLLASALDEQFF,many,.,TRBV21-1,TRBJ2-1
TGTGCCAGCAGCTTTGAGGGTTCGGGCACTGAAGCTTTCTTT,CASSFEGSGTEAFF,many,.,TRBV7-9,TRBJ1-1
TGTGCCAGCTCACCACCGTCTGGCGGTGCCTACGAGCAGTACTTC,CASSPPSGGAYEQYF,few,.,TRBV18,TRBJ2-7